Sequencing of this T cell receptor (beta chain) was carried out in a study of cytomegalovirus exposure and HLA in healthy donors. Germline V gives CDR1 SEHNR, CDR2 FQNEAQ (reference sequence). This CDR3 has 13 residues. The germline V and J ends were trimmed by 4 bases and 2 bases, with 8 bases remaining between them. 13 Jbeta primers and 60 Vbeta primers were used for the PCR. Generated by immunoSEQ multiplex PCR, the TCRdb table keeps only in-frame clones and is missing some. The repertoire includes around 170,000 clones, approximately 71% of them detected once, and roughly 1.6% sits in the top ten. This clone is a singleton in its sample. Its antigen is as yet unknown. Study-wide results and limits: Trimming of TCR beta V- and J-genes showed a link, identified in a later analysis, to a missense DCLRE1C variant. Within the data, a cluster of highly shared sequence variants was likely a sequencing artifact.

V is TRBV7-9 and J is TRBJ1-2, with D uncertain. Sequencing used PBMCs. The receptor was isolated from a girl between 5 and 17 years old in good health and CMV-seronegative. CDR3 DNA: TGTGCCAGCAGCTCTGACGGGAACTATGGCTACACCTTC. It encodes CASSSDGNYGYTF.